Listed below are T cell receptor beta chains from one sample, sequenced in a study of T cells in narcolepsy. Sequencing was performed with immunoSEQ multiplex PCR; in TCRdb, only in-frame clones are kept and a portion is missing. Here the sample spans 30,000 to 40,000 clones, roughly 87% being singletons. The sequenced sample was CD45RA- memory CD4+ T cells from PBMCs. Receptor source: a human donor with narcolepsy. Each CDR3 is given with its conserved first and last residue. Fields, in order: D gene, clone size, V gene, J gene, CDR3 length, CDR3 protein, CDR3 DNA. The D gene is left open where the match is weak. Rows give clone size only sometimes, using once, few, many, or a class for an expanded clone.

D gene: .
clone size: few
V gene: TRBV5-4
J gene: TRBJ1-5
CDR3 length: 12
CDR3 protein: CASKRLNQPQHF
CDR3 DNA: TGTGCCAGCAAACGGCTCAATCAGCCCCAGCATTTT

D gene: .
clone size: .
V gene: TRBV29-1
J gene: TRBJ1-5
CDR3 length: 14
CDR3 protein: CSVQQEIGNQPQHF
CDR3 DNA: TGCAGCGTTCAACAGGAAATAGGCAATCAGCCCCAGCATTTT

D gene: .
clone size: .
V gene: TRBV5-1
J gene: TRBJ1-5
CDR3 length: 14
CDR3 protein: CASSDGPSNQPQHF
CDR3 DNA: TGCGCCAGCAGCGACGGTCCTAGCAATCAGCCCCAGCATTTT

D gene: TRBD1
clone size: few
V gene: TRBV4-3
J gene: TRBJ1-4
CDR3 length: 14
CDR3 protein: CASSLDRVGEKLFF
CDR3 DNA: TGCGCCAGCAGCCTAGACAGGGTCGGAGAAAAACTGTTTTTT

D gene: TRBD1
clone size: .
V gene: TRBV2
J gene: TRBJ1-2
CDR3 length: 14
CDR3 protein: CASREQGASYGYTF
CDR3 DNA: TGTGCCAGCAGGGAGCAGGGGGCGAGCTATGGCTACACCTTC

D gene: .
clone size: .
V gene: TRBV9
J gene: TRBJ1-1
CDR3 length: 12
CDR3 protein: CASSVGGSEAFF
CDR3 DNA: TGTGCCAGCAGCGTGGGAGGATCTGAAGCTTTCTTT

D gene: .
clone size: few
V gene: TRBV19
J gene: TRBJ1-5
CDR3 length: 13
CDR3 protein: CASRVGANQPQHF
CDR3 DNA: TGTGCCAGTAGGGTAGGGGCTAATCAGCCCCAGCATTTT

D gene: .
clone size: .
V gene: TRBV19
J gene: TRBJ1-6
CDR3 length: 11
CDR3 protein: CASSNNSPLHF
CDR3 DNA: TGTGCCAGTAGTAATAATTCACCCCTCCACTTT

D gene: .
clone size: .
V gene: TRBV5-4
J gene: TRBJ2-7
CDR3 length: 13
CDR3 protein: CASSLSLDHEQYF
CDR3 DNA: TGTGCCAGCAGTCTAAGCCTTGACCACGAGCAGTACTTC

D gene: .
clone size: once
V gene: TRBV2
J gene: TRBJ1-1
CDR3 length: 15
CDR3 protein: CASSVPGAQNTEAFF
CDR3 DNA: TGTGCCAGCAGTGTGCCAGGGGCGCAGAACACTGAAGCTTTCTTT

D gene: .
clone size: .
V gene: TRBV6-6
J gene: TRBJ1-2
CDR3 length: 13
CDR3 protein: CASRAGVSYGYTF
CDR3 DNA: TGTGCCAGCAGAGCAGGGGTTAGCTATGGCTACACCTTC

D gene: .
clone size: .
V gene: TRBV29-1
J gene: TRBJ1-1
CDR3 length: 13
CDR3 protein: CSVGAGGMTEAFF
CDR3 DNA: TGCAGCGTTGGGGCAGGAGGGATGACTGAAGCTTTCTTT

D gene: .
clone size: .
V gene: TRBV5-4
J gene: TRBJ2-5
CDR3 length: 14
CDR3 protein: CASSYLGGEETQYF
CDR3 DNA: TGTGCCAGCAGCTACCTGGGCGGAGAAGAGACCCAGTACTTC

D gene: TRBD1
clone size: .
V gene: TRBV5-6
J gene: TRBJ1-6
CDR3 length: 13
CDR3 protein: CASRQGAKTPLHF
CDR3 DNA: TGTGCCAGTAGACAGGGGGCGAAGACACCCCTCCACTTT

D gene: .
clone size: .
V gene: TRBV5-1
J gene: TRBJ2-2
CDR3 length: 16
CDR3 protein: CASSSGSLQATGELFF
CDR3 DNA: TGCGCCAGCAGCTCCGGGTCCCTCCAAGCTACCGGGGAGCTGTTTTTT

D gene: .
clone size: few
V gene: TRBV6-1
J gene: TRBJ2-2
CDR3 length: 14
CDR3 protein: CASSMEENTGELFF
CDR3 DNA: TGTGCCAGCAGTATGGAGGAGAACACCGGGGAGCTGTTTTTT

D gene: .
clone size: .
V gene: TRBV7-2
J gene: TRBJ1-3
CDR3 length: 14
CDR3 protein: CASSVRTGGNTIYF
CDR3 DNA: TGTGCCAGCAGCGTTCGGACGGGTGGAAACACCATATATTTT

D gene: TRBD2
clone size: .
V gene: TRBV7-9
J gene: TRBJ2-7
CDR3 length: 16
CDR3 protein: CASSLAHSGTTYEQYF
CDR3 DNA: TGTGCCAGCAGCTTAGCACATAGCGGGACTACCTACGAGCAGTACTTC

D gene: .
clone size: .
V gene: TRBV9
J gene: TRBJ2-1
CDR3 length: 16
CDR3 protein: CASSVSLSSLYNEQFF
CDR3 DNA: TGTGCCAGCAGCGTTAGCCTTTCTTCCCTTTACAATGAGCAGTTCTTC

D gene: TRBD1
clone size: .
V gene: TRBV19
J gene: TRBJ1-5
CDR3 length: 16
CDR3 protein: CASRKSGGWSNQPQHF
CDR3 DNA: TGTGCCAGTAGAAAATCAGGGGGCTGGAGCAATCAGCCCCAGCATTTT

D gene: .
clone size: .
V gene: TRBV18
J gene: TRBJ1-2
CDR3 length: 15
CDR3 protein: CASSPGLKQFYGYTF
CDR3 DNA: TGTGCCAGCTCACCCGGTCTAAAGCAATTCTATGGCTACACCTTC

D gene: TRBD2
clone size: .
V gene: TRBV7-2
J gene: TRBJ2-4
CDR3 length: 19
CDR3 protein: CASSFRFGTSDLAKNIQYF
CDR3 DNA: TGTGCCAGCAGCTTCCGCTTCGGGACTAGCGATCTAGCCAAAAACATTCAGTACTTC

D gene: .
clone size: .
V gene: TRBV18
J gene: TRBJ1-1
CDR3 length: 14
CDR3 protein: CASSPMGQGTEAFF
CDR3 DNA: TGTGCCAGCTCACCAATGGGGCAGGGCACTGAAGCTTTCTTT

D gene: .
clone size: .
V gene: TRBV7-2
J gene: TRBJ2-3
CDR3 length: 15
CDR3 protein: CASSLIRGATDTQYF
CDR3 DNA: TGTGCCAGCAGCCTCATTAGGGGGGCCACAGATACGCAGTATTTT